This T cell receptor (beta chain) comes out of a study of lymphopenia after photon versus proton radiotherapy. Whole-study findings and limits: Post-nadir diversity loss with photons came from oligoclonal expansion, particularly CD8+ Temra cells.

Assay: immunoSEQ multiplex PCR; the TCRdb copy retains only in-frame clones and omits some. The sample has tens of thousands of clones; around 83% are singletons. The V and J ends lost 1 base and 0 bases respectively, with 14 bases between them. This CDR3 region has 17 residues. The germline gives CDR1 SGHRS, CDR2 YFSETQ. A word on this clone: Its specificity is not known.

The TCR sequence derives from a man aged 60-69 years with pancreatic cancer. Material: peripheral blood, obtained from a patient treated with proton-based radiotherapy. The chain joins TRBV5-1 to TRBJ1-3; D possibly corresponds to TRBD1 (6 bases). In DNA form, the CDR3 reads TGCGCCAGCAGCTTGACCGGACAGAGGAGCTCTGGAAACACCATATATTTT. Residues: CASSLTGQRSSGNTIYF.